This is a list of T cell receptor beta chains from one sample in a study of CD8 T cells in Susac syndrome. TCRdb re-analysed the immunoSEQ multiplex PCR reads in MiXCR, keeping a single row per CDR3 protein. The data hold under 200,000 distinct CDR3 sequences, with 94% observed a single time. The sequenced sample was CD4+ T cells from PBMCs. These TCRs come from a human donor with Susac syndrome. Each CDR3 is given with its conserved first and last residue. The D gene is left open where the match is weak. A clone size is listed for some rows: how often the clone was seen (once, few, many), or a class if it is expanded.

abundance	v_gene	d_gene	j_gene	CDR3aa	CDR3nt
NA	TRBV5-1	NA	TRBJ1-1	CASSSSQGNTEAFF	TGCGCCAGCAGCTCAAGTCAGGGGAACACTGAAGCTTTCTTT
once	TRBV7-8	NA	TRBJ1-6	CASSLWLDSPSPLHF	TGTGCCAGCAGCTTATGGCTGGACAGCCCTTCACCCCTCCACTTT
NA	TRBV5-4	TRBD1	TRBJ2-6	CASSTGTASSGANVLTF	TGTGCCAGCAGTACGGGGACAGCGAGCTCTGGGGCCAACGTCCTGACTTTC
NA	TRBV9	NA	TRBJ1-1	CASSARVMNTEAFF	TGTGCCAGCAGCGCCAGGGTAATGAACACTGAAGCTTTCTTT
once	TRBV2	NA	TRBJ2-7	CASSLKDGYSYEQYF	TGTGCCAGCAGCCTAAAAGACGGATACTCCTACGAGCAGTACTTC
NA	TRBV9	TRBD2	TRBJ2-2	CASSAGLARTNTGELFF	TGTGCCAGCAGCGCTGGACTAGCGAGGACCAACACCGGGGAGCTGTTTTTT
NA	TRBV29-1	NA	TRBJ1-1	CSVLVGGTEAFF	TGCAGCGTGCTGGTCGGGGGCACTGAAGCTTTCTTT
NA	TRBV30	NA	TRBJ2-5	CAWDRGRETQYF	TGTGCCTGGGACCGGGGGCGGGAGACCCAGTACTTC
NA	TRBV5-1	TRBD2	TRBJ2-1	CASSPPSGGRDEQFF	TGCGCCAGCAGCCCGCCTAGCGGGGGTCGCGATGAGCAGTTCTTC
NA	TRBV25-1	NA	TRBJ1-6	CASSDPTAGVSPLHF	TGTGCCAGCAGTGACCCGACGGCGGGGGTTTCACCCCTCCACTTT
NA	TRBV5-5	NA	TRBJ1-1	CASNVMNTEAFF	TGTGCCAGCAACGTAATGAACACTGAAGCTTTCTTT
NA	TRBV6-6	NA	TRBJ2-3	CASTVWDTQYF	TGTGCCAGCACCGTTTGGGATACGCAGTATTTT
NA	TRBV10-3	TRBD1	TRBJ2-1	CAISRQGELGNEQFF	TGTGCCATCAGCCGACAGGGAGAATTAGGAAATGAGCAGTTCTTC
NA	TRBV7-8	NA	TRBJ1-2	CASSLEAGALGYTF	TGTGCCAGCAGCTTAGAAGCAGGGGCACTTGGCTACACCTTC
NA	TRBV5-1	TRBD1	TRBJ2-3	CASSPGTGTGDTQYF	TGCGCCAGCAGTCCCGGGACAGGGACCGGAGATACGCAGTATTTT
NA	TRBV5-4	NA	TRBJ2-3	CASRIQLGDTQYF	TGTGCCAGCAGGATCCAGTTAGGAGATACGCAGTATTTT
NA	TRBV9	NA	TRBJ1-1	CASSPAGGVNTEAFF	TGTGCCAGCAGCCCGGCGGGTGGGGTGAACACTGAAGCTTTCTTT
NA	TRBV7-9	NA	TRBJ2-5	CASSLSMTGAWETQYF	TGTGCCAGCAGCTTATCAATGACAGGAGCCTGGGAGACCCAGTACTTC
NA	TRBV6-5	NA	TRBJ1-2	CASSYSQGPYGYTF	TGTGCCAGCAGTTACTCACAGGGCCCCTATGGCTACACCTTC
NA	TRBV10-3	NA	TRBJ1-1	CAISKGPTF	TGTGCCATCAGTAAGGGACCGACCTTT
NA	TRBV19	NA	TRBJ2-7	CASNRGHGPYEQYF	TGTGCCAGTAATCGCGGACACGGACCCTACGAGCAGTACTTC
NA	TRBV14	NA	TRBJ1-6	CASSQDRQGNSPLHF	TGTGCCAGCAGCCAAGACCGCCAGGGAAATTCACCCCTCCACTTT
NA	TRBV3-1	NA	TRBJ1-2	CASSQEGLNYGYTF	TGTGCCAGCAGCCAAGAGGGCTTGAACTATGGCTACACCTTC
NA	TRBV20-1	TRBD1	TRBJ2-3	CSAKGQAGDTQYF	TGCAGTGCTAAGGGACAGGCCGGAGATACGCAGTATTTT
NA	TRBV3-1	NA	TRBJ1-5	CASSQGGRADQPQHF	TGTGCCAGCAGCCAAGGTGGCAGGGCGGACCAGCCCCAGCATTTT
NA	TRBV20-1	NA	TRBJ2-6	CSASSSGANVLTF	TGCAGTGCTTCCTCCTCTGGGGCCAACGTCCTGACTTTC
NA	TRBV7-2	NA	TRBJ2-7	CASSPSVGRPREQYF	TGTGCCAGCAGCCCATCTGTGGGCAGACCTAGGGAGCAGTACTTC
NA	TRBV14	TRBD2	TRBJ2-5	CASSPTGTSRKTQYF	TGTGCCAGCAGCCCCACAGGGACTAGCAGGAAGACCCAGTACTTC
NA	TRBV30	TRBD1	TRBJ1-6	CAHKTGGGYNSPLHF	TGTGCCCATAAGACAGGGGGCGGTTATAATTCACCCCTCCACTTT
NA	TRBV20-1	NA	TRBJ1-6	CSARAGANSSPLHF	TGCAGTGCTAGAGCGGGGGCCAACAGTTCACCCCTCCACTTT
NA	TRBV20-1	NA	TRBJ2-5	CSAVASQETQYF	TGCAGTGCCGTTGCCAGTCAAGAGACCCAGTACTTC
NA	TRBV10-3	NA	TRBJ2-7	CAISVGDSSYEQYF	TGTGCCATCAGTGTGGGGGATAGCTCCTACGAGCAGTACTTC
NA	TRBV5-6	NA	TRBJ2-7	CASSLGLTAYYEQYF	TGTGCCAGCAGCTTGGGCCTGACAGCCTACTACGAGCAGTACTTC
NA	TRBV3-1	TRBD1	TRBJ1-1	CASSSRQGGMNTEAFF	TGTGCCAGCAGCTCCCGACAGGGCGGAATGAACACTGAAGCTTTCTTT
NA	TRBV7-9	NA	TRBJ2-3	CASSFSGSTDTQYF	TGTGCCAGCAGCTTCAGTGGAAGCACAGATACGCAGTATTTT
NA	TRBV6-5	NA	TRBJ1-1	CASSPQTANTEAFF	TGTGCCAGCAGCCCGCAGACAGCAAACACTGAAGCTTTCTTT
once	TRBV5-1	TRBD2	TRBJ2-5	CASSWPSGGQETQYF	TGCGCCAGCAGCTGGCCTAGCGGGGGCCAAGAGACCCAGTACTTC
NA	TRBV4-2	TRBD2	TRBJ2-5	CASSQDPTSGGQETQYF	TGTGCCAGCAGCCAAGATCCGACTAGCGGAGGGCAAGAGACCCAGTACTTC
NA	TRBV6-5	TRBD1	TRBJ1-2	CASSYGDRGHYGYTF	TGTGCCAGCAGTTACGGGGACAGGGGGCACTATGGCTACACCTTC
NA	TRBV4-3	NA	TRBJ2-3	CASSPRDLDTQYF	TGCGCCAGCAGCCCCAGGGACCTAGATACGCAGTATTTT
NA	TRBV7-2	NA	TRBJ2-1	CASSLVGGAGEQFF	TGTGCCAGCAGCTTAGTTGGGGGGGCCGGTGAGCAGTTCTTC
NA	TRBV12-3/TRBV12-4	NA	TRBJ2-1	CASTKDTSYNEQFF	TGTGCCAGCACAAAGGACACTTCCTACAATGAGCAGTTCTTC
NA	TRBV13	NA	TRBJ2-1	CASSLDENEQFF	TGTGCCAGCAGCTTAGATGAGAATGAGCAGTTCTTC
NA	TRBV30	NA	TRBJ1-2	CAWSNGGRSGGYTF	TGTGCCTGGAGTAACGGGGGGCGGTCGGGCGGCTACACCTTC
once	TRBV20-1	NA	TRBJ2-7	CSAKEAGLYEQYF	TGCAGTGCGAAGGAGGCAGGTCTCTACGAGCAGTACTTC
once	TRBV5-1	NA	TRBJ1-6	CASSWGTLGPSPLHF	TGCGCCAGCAGCTGGGGGACATTAGGGCCCTCACCCCTCCACTTT
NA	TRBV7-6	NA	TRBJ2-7	CASSAGGKEQYF	TGTGCCAGCAGCGCAGGAGGGAAAGAGCAGTACTTC
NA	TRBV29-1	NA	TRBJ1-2	CSAQVGVYGYTF	TGCAGCGCCCAAGTAGGGGTCTATGGCTACACCTTC